These T cell receptor beta chains were read from a single sample in a study of blood T cell repertoires in COVID-19. Assay used: immunoSEQ multiplex PCR; TCRdb lists only in-frame clones, some missing. This table holds 150,000 to 200,000 clones, approximately 90% found once. The sample taken for sequencing was peripheral blood. The receptors originated from a man between 35 and 55 years old with active or convalescent COVID-19. CDR3s include the opening cysteine and the closing phenylalanine or tryptophan. Each record gives: D gene, J gene, V gene, CDR3 length, clone size, CDR3 protein, CDR3 DNA. The D gene is left open where the match is weak. Clone size is shown for a subset of rows, as once, few, many or a class of expanded clone.

TRBD1 | TRBJ2-7 | TRBV19 | 16 | . | CASSEEDRGSSYEQYF | TGTGCCAGTAGTGAAGAAGACAGGGGAAGCTCCTACGAGCAGTACTTC
. | TRBJ2-7 | TRBV25-1 | 12 | . | CASRTGLYEQYF | TGTGCCAGCAGGACGGGACTTTACGAGCAGTACTTC
TRBD2 | TRBJ2-7 | TRBV11-2 | 14 | . | CASSLGGGPHEQYF | TGTGCCAGCAGCTTAGGCGGGGGGCCCCACGAGCAGTACTTC
TRBD1 | TRBJ2-3 | TRBV24-1 | 12 | . | CATGTGTDTQYF | TGTGCCACCGGGACAGGCACAGATACGCAGTATTTT
TRBD2 | TRBJ2-7 | TRBV5-1 | 15 | . | CASSLTSGERYEQYF | TGCGCCAGCAGCTTGACTAGCGGGGAACGCTACGAGCAGTACTTC
TRBD2 | TRBJ2-1 | TRBV28 | 14 | . | CASIRSGMLNEQFF | TGTGCCAGCATACGGAGCGGGATGTTGAATGAGCAGTTCTTC
. | TRBJ1-1 | TRBV13 | 14 | once | CASSLGSGDTEAFF | TGTGCCAGCAGCTTAGGCTCGGGAGACACTGAAGCTTTCTTT
. | TRBJ2-2 | TRBV27 | 15 | . | CASSLRRDTVGELFF | TGTGCCAGCAGTTTGAGACGGGACACAGTCGGGGAGCTGTTTTTT
TRBD1 | TRBJ1-1 | TRBV7-8 | 17 | . | CASSLAYRQGQWTEAFF | TGTGCCAGCAGCTTAGCGTACAGACAGGGGCAATGGACTGAAGCTTTCTTT
. | TRBJ1-4 | TRBV5-5 | 14 | . | CASSLGQSGEKLFF | TGTGCCAGCAGCTTGGGACAGAGTGGTGAAAAACTGTTTTTT
TRBD2 | TRBJ2-7 | TRBV18 | 16 | . | CASSPRVAGVSYEQYF | TGTGCCAGCTCACCCCGAGTAGCGGGAGTATCCTACGAGCAGTACTTC
. | TRBJ2-7 | TRBV5-1 | 14 | . | CASSLEGGPYEQYF | TGCGCCAGCAGCTTGGAGGGGGGGCCCTACGAGCAGTACTTC
TRBD1 | TRBJ1-2 | TRBV5-6 | 17 | . | CASSMNGQGTSNYGYTF | TGTGCCAGCAGCATGAATGGACAGGGAACATCTAACTATGGCTACACCTTC
TRBD2 | TRBJ2-6 | TRBV19 | 16 | . | CASSIEAGAGANVLTF | TGTGCCAGTAGTATAGAAGCGGGGGCCGGGGCCAACGTCCTGACTTTC
. | TRBJ1-1 | TRBV7-3 | 14 | . | CASSLAGYGTEAFF | TGTGCCAGCAGCTTGGCAGGATATGGCACTGAAGCTTTCTTT
. | TRBJ1-5 | TRBV19 | 15 | . | CASSIVGSPNQPQHF | TGTGCCAGTAGTATTGTGGGGAGCCCTAATCAGCCCCAGCATTTT